What follows are 27 T cell receptor beta chains derived from one specimen sequenced in a study of shared clonotypes between healthy human individuals. Only in-frame clones appear in the TCRdb table, and some are missing; sequencing was by immunoSEQ multiplex PCR. The repertoire holds millions of clones, more than 85% seen once, with around 1.7% in the top ten. CD45RO negativity and positive selection for CCR7 defined naive CD8 cells, a population that excluded terminally differentiated effector memory CD45RA+ cells. Sample: naive CD8+ T cells from PBMCs. Receptors originate from a man aged 18 to 29 in good health. Some clones in this sample may be carry-over from other donors' samples.

The genes are TRBV6-1 and TRBJ1-5; D possibly corresponds to TRBD1 (5 bases). CDR1 and CDR2 from the germline V gene are MNHNS and SASEGT. The V end lost 4 bases, the J end lost 6 bases, and 16 bases lay between the germline ends. The CDR3 is made up of 15 amino acids. In nucleotides, the CDR3 is TGTGCCAGCAGTGGTCCAGGGAAAAGCGGTCAGCCCCAGCATTTT. This sequence encodes CASSGPGKSGQPQHF.

The V and J genes are TRBV7-2 and TRBJ2-7; D call uncertain. The CDR3 consists of 14 residues. V lost 5 bases, J lost 3 bases, and 14 bases lay in between. CDR1 SGHTA and CDR2 FQGNSA come from the germline V gene. CDR3 coding DNA: TGTGCCAGCAGCCAGCTCGGTTGGGACTACGAGCAGTACTTC. It specifies CASSQLGWDYEQYF.

The CDR3 nucleotides are TGTGCCAGTAGTATCTCCCTGGTTGGGGCCAACGTCCTGACTTTC. As protein: CASSISLVGANVLTF. V and J are TRBV19 and TRBJ2-6, with no clear D. V lost 3 bases and J 3 bases, leaving 9 bases between the germline ends. The germline V gene encodes CDR1 LNHDA and CDR2 SQIVND (reference sequence). This CDR3 contains 15 residues.

This chain connects TRBV28 to TRBJ2-7, with D maybe TRBD1 (5 bases). With 3 bases removed from V and 5 bases from J, the gap between germline ends came to 14 bases. The CDR3 is made up of 14 amino acids. Germline CDR1 is MDHEN and CDR2 is SYDVKM. The CDR3 region is CASSFQGTFDEQYF. The CDR3 DNA reads as TGTGCCAGCAGTTTTCAGGGAACATTCGACGAGCAGTACTTC.

The rearrangement links TRBV30 to TRBJ2-3, with D possibly TRBD1 on 7 matching bases. V was trimmed by 4 bases and J by 3 bases, leaving 14 bases between them. Germline CDR1 reads GTSNPN; CDR2 reads SVGIG (reference sequence). The CDR3 sequence is 14 residues long. The CDR3 DNA is TGTGCCTGGACCAGGGGGGCCCGAACAGATACGCAGTATTTT. Its translation: CAWTRGARTDTQYF. Variable domain in full (rest from reference TRBV30 and TRBJ2-3): SQTIHQWPATLVQPVGSPLSLECTVEGTSNPNLYWYRQAAGRGLQLLFYSVGIGQISSEVPQNLSASRPQDRQFILSSKKLLLSDSGFYLCAWTRGARTDTQYFGPGTRLTVL.

Turning to this clone: The sample carries other DNA sequences with the same CDR3. The rearrangement links TRBV27 to TRBJ2-7; 8 positions agree with TRBD1. Germline CDR1 reads MNHEY; CDR2 reads SMNVEV (reference sequence). This CDR3 comprises 14 residues. Trimming at V came to 6 bases and at J to 0 bases, leaving 4 bases not matched to a gene. The CDR3 DNA sequence: TGTGCCAGCAGACCAGGGGGCGTCTCCTACGAGCAGTACTTC. Translated: CASRPGGVSYEQYF.

Worth noting for this clone: Additional DNA sequences in this sample encode the identical CDR3. The CDR3 DNA is TGTGCCAGCAGTTTATCGAAAAGGGGTGAGCAGTTCTTC. Encoded protein: CASSLSKRGEQFF. J is TRBJ2-1 and V is TRBV27; TRBD1 is a possible D gene (5 bases). Trimming stripped 0 bases from V and 9 bases from J, with 9 bases between. Germline CDR1 reads MNHEY; CDR2 reads SMNVEV (reference sequence). CDR3 length equals 13 residues.

V is TRBV4-1 and J is TRBJ1-1, with 7 bases identical to TRBD1. Trimming removed 10 bases from V and 4 bases from J; junction bases left unmatched: 18. The CDR3 sequence is 16 residues long. Germline V gene data show CDR1 as MGHRA and CDR2 as YSYEKL. CDR3 in amino acids: CATSLPHPDRATEAFF. As DNA, the CDR3 is TGCGCCACCTCCTTACCTCACCCCGACAGGGCCACTGAAGCTTTCTTT.

The CDR3 DNA reads TGCGCCAGCAGTGGGGAACAGACAGGGGCGGTAGGGGCCAACGTCCTGACTTTC. It specifies CASSGEQTGAVGANVLTF. The rearrangement uses TRBV4-1 and TRBJ2-6, with TRBD1 matching over 8 bases. CDR3 length: 18 residues. J was trimmed by 4 bases and V by 6 bases; bases with no gene match: 14. Germline assignment: CDR1 MGHRA and CDR2 YSYEKL.

Details on this clone: Other DNA sequences in this sample translate to the same CDR3. The chain uses TRBV7-9 and TRBJ2-7, with D uncertain. There are 13 residues in the CDR3. V lost 1 base and J lost 1, with 5 bases in between. In germline, CDR1 is SEHNR, CDR2 FQNEAQ (reference sequence). CDR3 sequence (DNA): TGTGCCAGCAGCTTAGGACTGTCCTACGAGCAGTACTTC. Protein product: CASSLGLSYEQYF.

DNA of the CDR3: TGTGCCAGCAGGCGGGAGGGAGCAACTAATGAAAAACTGTTTTTT. Its protein is CASRREGATNEKLFF. This chain connects TRBV2 to TRBJ1-4; D is undetermined. V lost 6 bases and J 0 bases, leaving 11 bases between the germline ends. Germline lookup yields CDR1 SNHLY and CDR2 FYNNEI. The CDR3 spans 15 residues. The variable domain in full, completed from reference TRBV2 and TRBJ1-4, reads EPEVTQTPSHQVTQMGQEVILRCVPISNHLYFYWYRQILGQKVEFLVSFYNNEISEKSEIFDDQFSVERPDGSNFTLKIRSTKLEDSAMYFCASRREGATNEKLFFGSGTQLSVL.

The genes are TRBV5-1 and TRBJ1-4; possibly TRBD1 for D (5 bases). Per germline, CDR1 SGHRS and CDR2 YFSETQ. The ends were cut back, 5 bases at V and 1 base at J, with 9 bases in the middle. The CDR3 sequence is 14 residues long. The DNA of the CDR3 is TGCGCCAGCAGGCAGGGTGGAACTAATGAAAAACTGTTTTTT. It codes for CASRQGGTNEKLFF.

About this clone: One end of the junction does not line up with germline, which may come from a read error. The CDR3 sequence: CASSEALTGGLRQFF. Written as DNA, the CDR3 is TGTGCCAGCAGCGAAGCCCTGACAGGGGGCCTTCGTCAGTTTTTT. The gene calls are TRBV6-1 and TRBJ1-4; 10 bases fit TRBD1. The germline V gene has CDR1 MNHNS and CDR2 SASEGT. The CDR3 sequence is 15 residues long.

The rearrangement joins TRBV27 to TRBJ2-4; possible D gene TRBD2, 5 bases. Trimming removed 4 bases from V and 0 bases from J, with 13 bases in between. Germline V gene sequence: CDR1 MNHEY, CDR2 SMNVEV (reference sequence). The CDR3 is made up of 16 amino acids. CDR3 sequence reads: CASSSQLLVAKNIQYF. CDR3 coding DNA: TGTGCCAGCAGTTCGCAGTTACTAGTAGCCAAAAACATTCAGTACTTC.

This chain joins TRBV5-5 and TRBJ1-5; TRBD1 agrees at 10 bases. With 0 bases clipped from V and 0 bases from J, the junction kept 6 bases outside the gene matches. The CDR3 is 18 residues long. CDR1 SGHKS and CDR2 YYEKEE come from the germline V gene (reference sequence). The DNA of the CDR3 is TGTGCCAGCAGCTTGGGAGGGACAGGGGTGTATAGCAATCAGCCCCAGCATTTT. Its translation is CASSLGGTGVYSNQPQHF. Complete variable domain (other parts from reference TRBV5-5 and TRBJ1-5): DAGVTQSPTHLIKTRGQQVTLRCSPISGHKSVSWYQQVLGQGPQFIFQYYEKEERGRGNFPDRFSARQFPNYSSELNVNALLLGDSALYLCASSLGGTGVYSNQPQHFGDGTRLSIL.

A remark on this clone: This sample also contains other DNA sequences that code for the same CDR3. J is TRBJ1-1 and V is TRBV25-1, with no clear D. Germline CDR1 is MGHDK and CDR2 is SYGVNS. The CDR3 sequence is 11 residues long. Trimming shortened V by 8 bases and J by 5 bases, and 9 bases separated the two germline ends. Written as DNA, the CDR3 is TGTGCCAGCTCGCAAGGAACTGAAGCTTTCTTT. Encoded protein: CASSQGTEAFF. Complete variable domain (other parts from reference TRBV25-1 and TRBJ1-1): EADIYQTPRYLVIGTGKKITLECSQTMGHDKMYWYQQDPGMELHLIHYSYGVNSTEKGDLSSESTVSRIRTEHFPLTLESARPSHTSQYLCASSQGTEAFFGQGTRLTVV.

The count of this clone is one. The chain carries TRBV4-1 and TRBJ2-3, with 12 bases fitting TRBD2. Germline assignment: CDR1 MGHRA and CDR2 YSYEKL. The CDR3 has 19 residues. J gave up 3 bases and V 0 bases, and 10 bases lay outside the gene matches. In DNA, the CDR3 is TGCGCCAGCAGCCAAGATACTATGACTAGCGGGAGTCTAACAGATACGCAGTATTTT. Amino acids: CASSQDTMTSGSLTDTQYF.

The gene calls are TRBV7-6 and TRBJ2-5; D may be TRBD1 (5 bases). V lost 5 bases and J lost 3, with 13 bases in between. Looked up from germline, CDR1 is SGHVS and CDR2 is FNYEAQ. The CDR3 has 14 amino acids. CDR3 amino acids: CASSPQWGEETQYF. CDR3 in DNA: TGTGCCAGCAGCCCCCAATGGGGCGAAGAGACCCAGTACTTC.

The chain is built from TRBV19 and TRBJ2-3; TRBD2 agrees at 10 bases. The CDR3 is made up of 15 amino acids. Trimming cost V 8 bases and J 4 bases; bases outside gene matches: 9. Germline CDR1 is LNHDA and CDR2 is SQIVND (reference sequence). The CDR3 region has the DNA TGTGCCAGTTCCCCTCTAGCGGGAGTCCCAGATACGCAGTATTTT. This codes for CASSPLAGVPDTQYF.

The chain recombines TRBV30 with TRBJ1-5; D is ambiguous. The CDR3 is 14 amino acids. The germline gives CDR1 GTSNPN, CDR2 SVGIG (reference sequence). V dropped 0 bases and J dropped 3 bases, with 9 bases sitting between them. The CDR3 loop reads CAWSVNGPNQPQHF. CDR3 sequence (DNA): TGTGCCTGGAGTGTGAACGGGCCCAATCAGCCCCAGCATTTT.

This clone was picked up one time. The J gene is TRBJ1-3, the V gene TRBV19; unclear D gene. Germline loops: CDR1 LNHDA, CDR2 SQIVND (reference sequence). The CDR3 contains 14 residues. The V gene lost 2 bases and the J gene lost 0 bases, with 5 bases spanning the gap. DNA for the CDR3: TGTGCCAGTAGTATACGGAGCTCTGGAAACACCATATATTTT. It encodes CASSIRSSGNTIYF.

The chain combines TRBV25-1 with TRBJ2-1; the match to TRBD2 covers 7 bases. CDR1 is MGHDK and CDR2 is SYGVNS in the germline V gene. V lost 2 bases and J lost 5; bases outside the gene matches: 6. CDR3 size: 15 residues. CDR3 sequence: CASSEPNSGNNEQFF. CDR3 in DNA: TGTGCCAGCAGTGAACCAAACAGCGGGAACAATGAGCAGTTCTTC.

The chain links TRBV7-6 to TRBJ2-3; 9 nucleotides line up with TRBD2. The V segment lost 7 bases and the J segment 3 bases; nucleotides outside the gene matches: 5. The germline V gene has CDR1 SGHVS and CDR2 FNYEAQ. This CDR3 is 14 amino acids long. This chain's CDR3 is CASTLAGTTDTQYF. The CDR3 DNA reads TGTGCCAGCACCCTAGCGGGAACGACAGATACGCAGTATTTT.

The CDR3 reads CASSEGLAGSYEQYF. In DNA form, the CDR3 reads TGTGCCAGCAGTGAGGGTCTAGCGGGATCCTACGAGCAGTACTTC. The rearrangement joins TRBV25-1 to TRBJ2-7; 9 bases align to TRBD2. Per germline, CDR1 MGHDK and CDR2 SYGVNS. The CDR3 length is 15 residues. Losses at the gene ends were 3 bases for V and 1 base for J; bases not matched to a gene: 4.

In regard to this clone: Other nucleotide sequences in the sample specify the same CDR3. The V and J genes are TRBV28 and TRBJ1-2, with 7 bases aligning to TRBD1. This CDR3 spans 11 amino acids. V was clipped by 6 bases and J by 5 bases; unmatched bases: 0. Germline V CDR1 and CDR2: MDHEN, SYDVKM. The CDR3: CASSRGYGYTF. DNA of the CDR3: TGTGCCAGCAGCAGGGGGTATGGCTACACCTTC.

In DNA, the CDR3 is TGTGCCAGCAGCTTAGATTGGGACAGGGGTTCCTACGAGCAGTACTTC. Translating it yields CASSLDWDRGSYEQYF. The V and J genes are TRBV7-9 and TRBJ2-7; TRBD1 matches 10 bases. CDR3 length: 16 amino acids. V lost 1 base to trimming and J lost 1 base; unmatched junction nucleotides: 4. Germline CDR1 and CDR2: SEHNR and FQNEAQ (reference sequence).

The rearrangement uses TRBV6-1 and TRBJ2-2; D gene ambiguous. The CDR3 consists of 15 residues. The germline CDR1 and CDR2 sequences are MNHNS and SASEGT. V lost 4 bases to trimming and J lost 4 bases, with 13 bases between them. CDR3 residues: CASSGAGPPTGELFF. DNA of the CDR3: TGTGCCAGCAGTGGGGCAGGTCCCCCCACCGGGGAGCTGTTTTTT.